Presented here are 30 T cell receptor beta chains from one specimen sequenced in a study of blood T cell repertoires in COVID-19. TCRdb keeps only in-frame clones here, not all; method: immunoSEQ multiplex PCR. The repertoire holds about 240,000 clones, around 89% seen once, with roughly 3.7% in the top ten. Sequencing was performed on PBMCs or T cells enriched from blood (not recorded which). The receptors were sampled from a woman aged 25 to 39 who had recovered from COVID-19.

The V gene is TRBV5-8, the J gene TRBJ1-1, with D uncertain. Germline values: CDR1 SGHTS, CDR2 YDEGEE. V lost 4 bases and J 5 bases, leaving 21 bases between the germline ends. This CDR3 is 16 amino acids long. The CDR3 is CASSPLSFGPGTEAFF. CDR3 DNA: TGTGCCAGCAGCCCCCTGTCATTTGGGCCGGGGACTGAAGCTTTCTTT. Combining the CDR3 with reference TRBV5-8 and TRBJ1-1 gives the whole variable domain EAGVTQSPTHLIKTRGQQATLRCSPISGHTSVYWYQQALGLGLQFLLWYDEGEERNRGNFPPRFSGRQFPNYSSELNVNALELEDSALYLCASSPLSFGPGTEAFFGQGTRLTVV.

This chain uses TRBV27 with TRBJ1-2; 7 nucleotides agree with TRBD1. The ends lost 3 bases at V and 7 bases at J; junction bases unmatched: 11. CDR1 is MNHEY and CDR2 is SMNVEV in the germline V gene (reference sequence). The CDR3 sequence is 15 residues long. CDR3 coding DNA: TGTGCCAGCAGTTTCCTGACAGGGTCTGTGGGTGGCTACACCTTC. Residues: CASSFLTGSVGGYTF.

The J gene is TRBJ2-1, the V gene TRBV11-2, with a tentative D call TRBD1 (5 bases). Trimming stripped 5 bases from V and 8 bases from J, with 13 bases between. The CDR3 runs 13 residues. In germline, CDR1 is SGHAT, CDR2 FQNNGV. The CDR3 is CASSRLGPYEQFF. The CDR3 nucleotides are TGTGCCAGCAGCCGCCTGGGGCCTTATGAGCAGTTCTTC.

This chain connects TRBV11-2 to TRBJ1-1; 8 bases line up with TRBD1. J lost 0 bases, V lost 5 bases, and 5 bases had no gene match. Germline lookup yields CDR1 SGHAT and CDR2 FQNNGV. The CDR3 totals 15 residues. The CDR3 loop is CASSLMGQVNTEAFF. The CDR3 DNA is TGTGCCAGCAGCCTTATGGGACAGGTGAACACTGAAGCTTTCTTT.

The V and J genes are TRBV28 and TRBJ2-1, with D possibly TRBD2 on 6 matching bases. Trimming took 6 bases from V and 4 from J, leaving 19 bases between them. There are 16 residues in the CDR3. Per germline, CDR1 MDHEN and CDR2 SYDVKM. The CDR3 sequence: CASRVSLARSYNEQFF. CDR3 DNA: TGTGCCAGCAGAGTTTCTCTAGCGCGATCTTACAATGAGCAGTTCTTC.

The gene calls are TRBV20-1 and TRBJ1-4; D gene ambiguous. Trimming took off 4 bases at V and 7 bases at J, with 7 bases between the two ends. CDR3 size: 11 residues. Germline V gives CDR1 DFQATT, CDR2 SNEGSKA (reference sequence). The DNA of the CDR3 is TGCAGTGCTACTTTCCCTGAAAAACTGTTTTTT. Residues: CSATFPEKLFF.

This clone has only a few counts. The CDR3 loop is CASSINRGGYTF. The CDR3 DNA reads as TGTGCCAGTAGTATTAACAGGGGTGGCTACACCTTC. The chain couples TRBV19 to TRBJ1-2, with 7 bases fitting TRBD1. The trim removed 3 bases at V and 7 bases at J, leaving 2 bases unmatched. Germline V gives CDR1 LNHDA, CDR2 SQIVND (reference sequence). CDR3 length: 12 residues.

This chain uses TRBV7-6 with TRBJ1-4, with 11 bases lining up with TRBD1. The trim removed 5 bases at V and 6 bases at J, leaving 5 bases unmatched. CDR1 and CDR2 from the germline V gene are SGHVS and FNYEAQ. The CDR3 is 15 amino acids. CDR3 loop: CASSLGTGGYEKLFF. CDR3 sequence (DNA): TGTGCCAGCAGCCTGGGGACAGGGGGTTATGAAAAACTGTTTTTT.

This sequence joins TRBV5-6 and TRBJ1-1; 8 nucleotides match TRBD1. The ends lost 2 bases at V and 0 bases at J; junction bases unmatched: 3. Germline loops: CDR1 SGHDT, CDR2 YYEEEE. CDR3 length: 15 amino acids. CDR3 DNA: TGTGCCAGCAGCTTCGGGACAGGAGTGAACACTGAAGCTTTCTTT. This translates into CASSFGTGVNTEAFF.

V usage is TRBV5-1 and J usage is TRBJ2-5; the D gene is possibly TRBD1 (6 bases). Germline V gene data show CDR1 as SGHRS and CDR2 as YFSETQ. V lost 2 bases, J lost 4 bases, and 12 bases lay in between. The CDR3 extends over 14 amino acids. The CDR3 nucleotides read TGCGCCAGCAGCTTTACCGCAGGGGTAGAGACCCAGTACTTC. It encodes CASSFTAGVETQYF.

The rearrangement uses TRBV5-1 and TRBJ1-1, with D unresolved. Germline CDR1 SGHRS, CDR2 YFSETQ. The V gene lost 5 bases and the J gene lost 1 base, with 9 bases spanning the gap. The CDR3 extends over 13 amino acids. The CDR3 bases are TGCGCCAGCAGGAATTCAGGGAACACTGAAGCTTTCTTT. Its protein is CASRNSGNTEAFF.

This clone appeared once. The V call is TRBV4-1, the J call TRBJ2-1; maybe TRBD2 (6 bases). The CDR3 is 14 residues long. The ends were cut back, 0 bases at V and 13 bases at J, with 16 bases in the middle. The V gene's germline CDR1 is MGHRA and CDR2 YSYEKL. The CDR3: CASSQDGQLAYQFF. The CDR3 bases are TGCGCCAGCAGCCAAGACGGCCAGCTAGCGTACCAGTTCTTC.

This chain joins TRBV19 and TRBJ2-1; TRBD1 agrees at 9 bases. CDR3 length equals 13 residues. Per germline, CDR1 LNHDA and CDR2 SQIVND (reference sequence). With 7 bases clipped from V and 8 bases from J, the junction kept 6 bases outside the gene matches. The CDR3 is CASTVTGGDEQFF. In DNA form, the CDR3 reads TGTGCCAGTACTGTAACAGGGGGCGATGAGCAGTTCTTC.

The chain links TRBV10-1 to TRBJ2-7; 8 bases align to TRBD2. This CDR3 is 16 amino acids long. Germline lookup yields CDR1 WNHNN and CDR2 SYGVQD (reference sequence). Trimming cost V 6 bases and J 1 base; bases outside gene matches: 11. CDR3 sequence: CASSPSTSGVSYEQYF. For the CDR3, the DNA is TGCGCCAGCAGCCCCAGCACTAGCGGAGTTTCCTACGAGCAGTACTTC.

V gene TRBV6-5 combines with J gene TRBJ1-2; 7 bases agree with TRBD1. The CDR3 sequence is 12 residues long. Germline CDR1 and CDR2: MNHEY and SVGAGI. The V gene end was trimmed by 6 bases and the J gene end by 8 bases; junction bases not matched to a gene: 6. CDR3 in DNA: TGTGCCAGCAGCAAACAGGGGAGGGGCTACACCTTC. This encodes CASSKQGRGYTF.

The chain combines TRBV19 with TRBJ1-2; D not certain. The germline CDR1 and CDR2 sequences are LNHDA and SQIVND (reference sequence). The CDR3 totals 13 residues. Trimming cost V 5 bases and J 5 bases, with 12 bases left between them. DNA of the CDR3: TGTGCCAGTAGTTCCAACAGACGGTATGGCTACACCTTC. Translation: CASSSNRRYGYTF.

This chain links TRBV3-1 (or the pseudogene TRBV3-2) with TRBJ2-4; 11 bases align to TRBD2. Trimming removed 1 base from V and 6 bases from J; junction bases left unmatched: 2. The CDR3 is 15 residues long. Germline V gene sequence: CDR1 LGHDT, CDR2 YNNKEL (reference sequence). CDR3 DNA sequence: TGTGCCAGCAGCCAAGGGACTAGCGGGCGAAACATTCAGTACTTC. It codes for CASSQGTSGRNIQYF.

This clone was seen more than once but under ten times. The chain links TRBV2 to TRBJ1-2; D is unclear. The length of the CDR3 is 13 residues. V was pared by 7 bases and J by 8 bases, with 17 bases between. Germline loops: CDR1 SNHLY, CDR2 FYNNEI. CDR3 region: CASTLSLGRGYTF. Written as DNA, the CDR3 is TGTGCCAGCACCCTGAGCCTTGGGCGAGGCTACACCTTC.

This clone has just one count. The J gene is TRBJ2-3, the V gene TRBV28; possible D gene TRBD1, 5 bases. This CDR3 is built from 13 residues. V lost 5 bases to trimming and J lost 3 bases, with 9 bases between them. CDR1 and CDR2 (germline): MDHEN, SYDVKM. CDR3 sequence (DNA): TGTGCCAGCAGTATCAGGGTTACAGATACGCAGTATTTT. Protein product: CASSIRVTDTQYF.

This clone was seen a few times. V usage is TRBV5-4 and J usage is TRBJ1-3, with D perhaps matching TRBD1 (5 bases). CDR1 SGHNT and CDR2 YYREEE come from the germline V gene (reference sequence). CDR3 length: 14 residues. Trimming pared 1 base from V and 1 base from J, leaving 6 bases between. CDR3 residues: CASSLKGSGNTIYF. The CDR3 nucleotides are TGTGCCAGCAGCTTGAAGGGGTCTGGAAACACCATATATTTT.

The V call is TRBV10-3, the J call TRBJ1-3, with no clear D. The CDR3 runs 17 residues. V was trimmed by 4 bases and J by 0 bases, leaving 16 bases between them. CDR1 ENHRY and CDR2 SYGVKD come from the germline V gene. The CDR3 is CAISGHQITYSGNTIYF. CDR3 bases: TGTGCCATCAGTGGTCACCAGATCACGTACTCTGGAAACACCATATATTTT.

This chain uses TRBV27 with TRBJ2-2, with D uncertain. Germline V gene sequence: CDR1 MNHEY, CDR2 SMNVEV (reference sequence). This CDR3 contains 13 residues. Trimming cost V 2 bases and J 3 bases, with 4 bases left between them. The CDR3 DNA is TGTGCCAGCAGTTTAGGGCACACCGGGGAGCTGTTTTTT. The encoded protein is CASSLGHTGELFF.

This sequence joins TRBV11-3 and TRBJ2-3; D possibly corresponds to TRBD1 (5 bases). The CDR3 extends over 17 amino acids. The germline gives CDR1 SGHNT, CDR2 YENEEA. Trimming took off 1 base at V and 0 bases at J, with 14 bases between the two ends. In DNA, the CDR3 is TGTGCCAGCAGCTTAGGACTCAGGACACCTAGCACAGATACGCAGTATTTT. Amino acid sequence: CASSLGLRTPSTDTQYF.

The chain has TRBV28 and TRBJ2-7; no firm D call. With 5 bases removed from V and 2 bases from J, the gap between germline ends came to 13 bases. CDR1 MDHEN and CDR2 SYDVKM come from the germline V gene. This CDR3 is built from 14 residues. CDR3 nucleotides: TGTGCCAGCAGTCCGCACACAACCCCCTACGAGCAGTACTTC. As protein: CASSPHTTPYEQYF.

The rearrangement links TRBV18 to TRBJ1-3, with 8 bases aligning to TRBD1. The CDR3 consists of 17 residues. Losses at the gene ends were 6 bases for V and 0 bases for J; bases not matched to a gene: 10. Per the germline V gene, CDR1 is KGHSH and CDR2 is LQKENI. This CDR3 is CASSPQGALHSGNTIYF. The CDR3, as DNA: TGTGCCAGCTCGCCGCAGGGGGCTCTCCACTCTGGAAACACCATATATTTT.

The J gene is TRBJ1-1, the V gene TRBV7-3, with 7 bases aligning to TRBD1. Germline CDR1 SGHTA, CDR2 FQGTGA. The V segment lost 4 bases and the J segment 4 bases; nucleotides outside the gene matches: 6. The CDR3 extends over 14 amino acids. The CDR3 is CASSSDRDSTEAFF. DNA of the CDR3: TGTGCCAGCAGCTCTGACCGGGACAGCACTGAAGCTTTCTTT.

The chain links TRBV5-1 to TRBJ2-5, with TRBD1 matching 11 bases. The junction had 4 bases not matched to a gene; V was cut back by 0 bases and J by 6 bases. Germline CDR1 is SGHRS and CDR2 is YFSETQ. CDR3 size: 15 residues. This CDR3 reads CASSLGGQGAQTQYF. The CDR3 DNA follows: TGCGCCAGCAGCTTGGGCGGACAGGGGGCACAGACCCAGTACTTC.

The rearrangement uses TRBV11-1 and TRBJ2-7; 7 nucleotides match TRBD1. The V gene end was trimmed by 5 bases and the J gene end by 1 base; junction bases not matched to a gene: 5. The CDR3 loop spans 14 amino acids. Germline V CDR1 and CDR2: SGHAT, FQDESV (reference sequence). The CDR3 nucleotides are TGTGCCAGCAGCCCAGCGACAGGGTCCTACGAGCAGTACTTC. Its translation is CASSPATGSYEQYF.

This clone has only one observation. The gene calls are TRBV5-1 and TRBJ2-7; D is undetermined. The V end lost 4 bases, the J end lost 4 bases, and 9 bases lay between the germline ends. Germline CDR1 is SGHRS and CDR2 is YFSETQ. CDR3 length: 12 amino acids. This chain's CDR3 is CASSPVGYEQYF. The CDR3 bases are TGCGCCAGCAGCCCGGTTGGTTACGAGCAGTACTTC.

With respect to this clone: Other DNA sequences in the same sample also yield this CDR3. The chain has TRBV5-1 and TRBJ1-2; perhaps TRBD1 as D (6 bases). The CDR3 is 13 residues long. Germline assignment: CDR1 SGHRS and CDR2 YFSETQ. V dropped 0 bases and J dropped 8 bases, with 11 bases sitting between them. CDR3 sequence: CASSLEQGSGYTF. The CDR3 coding sequence is TGCGCCAGCAGCTTGGAACAGGGATCGGGCTACACCTTC. The whole variable domain, filled in from reference TRBV5-1 and TRBJ1-2, reads KAGVTQTPRYLIKTRGQQVTLSCSPISGHRSVSWYQQTPGQGLQFLFEYFSETQRNKGNFPGRFSGRQFSNSRSEMNVSTLELGDSALYLCASSLEQGSGYTFGSGTRLTVV.